This TCR beta chain was identified in a study of tumor and adjacent non-tumor tissue in lung cancer. Study overall: Histology: around 13 adenocarcinoma, a couple of squamous cell carcinoma, 1 small cell lung cancer. Patients were aged about 30 to 76, 10 men and about five women, stage I to III. Study findings and constraints: Top 100 clones took a larger repertoire share in normal lung.

TCRbeta libraries were built with three rounds of nested PCR, modified from ARM-PCR. TCRdb re-derived calls from the multiplex PCR reads in MiXCR, one entry per CDR3 protein. Here the sample spans 90,000 to 100,000 distinct CDR3 sequences, approximately 80% being singletons. A word on this clonotype: Its antigen is undetermined. A much larger clone lies one base from this, so it may be a read error.

RNA was extracted from bulk tissue without any cell sorting. The normal lung tissue was taken more than 3 cm from the tumor edge. Donors were chemotherapy-naive, newly diagnosed lung cancer surgical patients in China, August–late 2014. CDR1 and CDR2 (germline): MDHEN, SYDVKM. CDR3 length equals 15 residues. This sequence joins TRBV28 and TRBJ2-7, with 11 positions matching TRBD1. Sequenced: distant non-tumor lung tissue. This receptor was obtained from a man aged 55-75 years with small cell lung cancer. CDR3 nucleotides: TGTGCCAGCAGTTTTACCGGGACAGGGGGATACGTGCAGTACTTC. Translating gives CASSFTGTGGYVQYF. The variable domain in full, with the rest retrieved from reference TRBV28 and TRBJ2-7, is DVKVTQSSRYLVKRTGEKVFLECVQDMDHENMFWYRQDPGLGLRLIYFSYDVKMKEKGDIPEGYSVSREKKERFSLILESASTNQTSMYLCASSFTGTGGYVQYFGPGTRLTVT.